Each of the 18 T cell receptor beta chains below was sequenced from the same sample in a study of beta chain features in type 1 diabetes. Every isolated RNA sample was fully reverse transcribed, so sequencing captured expressed TCRB transcripts. Generated by immunoSEQ multiplex PCR, the TCRdb table keeps only in-frame clones and is missing some. The sample lists a few hundred thousand clones, 9% to 10% seen once, with around 0.031% in the top ten. Sequencing input: naive CD4+ T cells from blood. The receptors stem from a woman between 18 and 29 years old in good health.

The rearrangement uses TRBV19 and TRBJ2-7; D perhaps matches TRBD2 (7 bases). CDR1 and CDR2 (germline): LNHDA, SQIVND (reference sequence). V was trimmed by 4 bases and J by 7 bases, leaving 14 bases between them. The CDR3 runs 13 residues. CDR3 protein: CASSNGGLREQYF. The CDR3 region has the DNA TGTGCCAGTAGTAACGGGGGGCTAAGGGAGCAGTACTTC.

The chain is built from TRBV9 and TRBJ2-3; 8 nucleotides line up with TRBD1. V was pared by 2 bases and J by 3 bases, with 5 bases of the junction left unmatched. Germline CDR1 SGDLS, CDR2 YYNGEE. The CDR3 has 15 residues. CDR3 nucleotide sequence: TGTGCCAGCAGCGTGACAGGGGTCTCAACAGATACGCAGTATTTT. Its protein product is CASSVTGVSTDTQYF.

This clone has just a few counts. This chain joins TRBV30 and TRBJ1-1; D remains unclear. Trimming pared 1 base from V and 4 bases from J, leaving 16 bases between. Germline V gene lookup returns CDR1 GTSNPN and CDR2 SVGIG (reference sequence). This CDR3 is 15 amino acids long. Here the CDR3 DNA reads TGTGCCTGGAGTGCGCACCCTCGAGCGCCCACTGAAGCTTTCTTT. The encoded protein is CAWSAHPRAPTEAFF.

In this sample, this clone turned up a few times. V is TRBV11-2 and J is TRBJ1-1, with no clear D. This CDR3 contains 11 residues. Germline CDR1 SGHAT, CDR2 FQNNGV. V lost 1 base and J lost 8, with 5 bases in between. The CDR3 is CASSLGPEAFF. The DNA of the CDR3 is TGTGCCAGCAGCTTAGGGCCCGAAGCTTTCTTT.

The chain employs TRBV9 and TRBJ2-1, with 8 bases lining up with TRBD2. J lost 9 bases, V lost 3 bases, and 2 bases had no gene match. The CDR3 consists of 12 residues. Germline assignment: CDR1 SGDLS and CDR2 YYNGEE. CDR3: CASSEGLGEQFF. As DNA, the CDR3 is TGTGCCAGCAGCGAGGGACTAGGTGAGCAGTTCTTC.

This clone came up a few times. This chain links TRBV27 with TRBJ1-3, with no clear D. The CDR3 spans 14 residues. Trimming removed 6 bases at V and 2 bases at J, with 11 bases between. Germline V gene lookup returns CDR1 MNHEY and CDR2 SMNVEV (reference sequence). DNA of the CDR3: TGTGCCAGCAGAGCCAACCTGGCTGGAAACACCATATATTTT. It is translated as CASRANLAGNTIYF.

The gene calls are TRBV9 and TRBJ2-5, with 9 bases lining up with TRBD1. The J call may be wrong; the DNA end is better matched by TRBJ2-7. This CDR3 comprises 15 residues. The germline V gene encodes CDR1 SGDLS and CDR2 YYNGEE. CDR3 nucleotides: TGTGCCAGCAGCCCCCGGGGACAGGGACACTACGAGCAGTACTTC. This translates into CASSPRGQGHYEQYF.

This clone was found a few times. The chain combines TRBV28 with TRBJ1-1; D might be TRBD1 (6 bases). The CDR3 length is 15 residues. Germline V gene lookup returns CDR1 MDHEN and CDR2 SYDVKM. V shed 3 bases and J shed 1 base, with 12 bases lying between them. The CDR3 region has the DNA TGTGCCAGCAGTTTCCCCGACAGGACGAACACTGAAGCTTTCTTT. Translating gives CASSFPDRTNTEAFF.

The J gene is TRBJ1-2, the V gene TRBV28; 9 bases match TRBD1. Germline V gene sequence: CDR1 MDHEN, CDR2 SYDVKM. The CDR3 runs 14 residues. V was pared by 7 bases and J by 4 bases, with 7 bases of the junction left unmatched. In DNA, the CDR3 is TGTGCCAGCACCCAGGACAGGGGAGCCTATGGCTACACCTTC. As protein: CASTQDRGAYGYTF.

The rearrangement joins TRBV25-1 to TRBJ1-1; possibly TRBD1 for D (5 bases). Germline-derived CDR1 and CDR2 are MGHDK and SYGVNS. The CDR3 spans 12 residues. Trimming cost V 1 base and J 8 bases, with 8 bases left between them. This CDR3 is CASSEFGQEAFF. The CDR3 DNA sequence: TGTGCCAGCAGTGAATTTGGACAAGAAGCTTTCTTT.

This clone occurred a few times. The chain has TRBV7-7 and TRBJ1-1, with 7 bases matching TRBD1. The CDR3 is 14 amino acids. CDR1 is SSHAT, CDR2 FNYEAQ, per germline (reference sequence). For the CDR3, the DNA is TGTGCTAGTCAGATCCGGGACAGGAACACTGAAGCTTTCTTT. Protein sequence: CASQIRDRNTEAFF.

CDR3 sequence: CASSLLAGDTEAFF. In DNA form, the CDR3 reads TGCGCCAGCAGCTTGTTAGCAGGGGACACTGAAGCTTTCTTT. V is TRBV5-1 and J is TRBJ1-1; a weak D match, TRBD1 (6 bases). Trimming left V 1 base short and J 3 bases short, with 10 bases between. The CDR3 consists of 14 residues. Per the germline V gene, CDR1 is SGHRS and CDR2 is YFSETQ. The entire variable domain, with the rest obtained from reference TRBV5-1 and TRBJ1-1, is as follows: KAGVTQTPRYLIKTRGQQVTLSCSPISGHRSVSWYQQTPGQGLQFLFEYFSETQRNKGNFPGRFSGRQFSNSRSEMNVSTLELGDSALYLCASSLLAGDTEAFFGQGTRLTVV.

This clone was seen a handful of times. V is TRBV6-5 and J is TRBJ2-7, with TRBD1 matching over 9 bases. CDR3 length: 15 residues. Trimming took 0 bases from V and 2 from J; bases not matched to a gene: 2. From germline, CDR1 is MNHEY and CDR2 SVGAGI. CDR3 coding DNA: TGTGCCAGCAGTTACTCCCGGGACAGGGCCTACGAGCAGTACTTC. Its translation is CASSYSRDRAYEQYF.

This chain connects TRBV19 to TRBJ2-5; 10 nucleotides line up with TRBD2. The CDR3 spans 16 residues. J was trimmed by 3 bases and V by 7 bases; bases with no gene match: 11. CDR1 LNHDA and CDR2 SQIVND come from the germline V gene (reference sequence). DNA of the CDR3: TGTGCCAGTAAACGGGCTAGCGGGGGCGTTGAAGAGACCCAGTACTTC. It codes for CASKRASGGVEETQYF.

The chain is built from TRBV5-4 and TRBJ2-1; weak D call: TRBD2 (5 bases). The CDR3 has 15 amino acids. Per germline, CDR1 SGHNT and CDR2 YYREEE (reference sequence). V dropped 6 bases and J dropped 6 bases, with 19 bases sitting between them. CDR3 amino acids: CASTPGLASSNEQFF. The CDR3, as DNA: TGTGCCAGCACCCCGGGCCTAGCCTCTTCCAATGAGCAGTTCTTC.

This clone showed up just a few times. The chain's CDR3 is CASSEVGVSPLHF. As DNA, the CDR3 is TGTGCCAGCAGTGAAGTAGGGGTTTCACCCCTCCACTTT. The chain is built from TRBV6-1 and TRBJ1-6; D perhaps matches TRBD1 (5 bases). V lost 1 base to trimming and J lost 9 bases, with 7 bases between them. CDR1 is MNHNS and CDR2 is SASEGT in the germline V gene. There are 13 residues in the CDR3.

The chain uses TRBV28 and TRBJ2-1; D not certain. V gave up 6 bases and J gave up 4 bases, with 7 bases separating them. Germline CDR1 and CDR2: MDHEN and SYDVKM. This CDR3 is built from 12 residues. The CDR3 loop reads CASSLIYNEQFF. The CDR3 DNA sequence: TGTGCCAGCAGCCTTATTTACAATGAGCAGTTCTTC.

The rearrangement joins TRBV6-1 to TRBJ2-7, with 7 bases lining up with TRBD1. The CDR3 totals 14 residues. V lost 8 bases, J lost 4 bases, and 11 bases stayed unmatched. Germline CDR1 MNHNS, CDR2 SASEGT. CDR3 in amino acids: CASSHRTGEYEQYF. In DNA form, the CDR3 reads TGTGCCAGCTCCCATCGAACAGGGGAATACGAGCAGTACTTC.